The 24 T cell receptor beta chains below come from one sample, sequenced in a study of cytotoxic CD8 clonotypes in ibrutinib-treated CLL. TCRdb keeps only in-frame clones here, not all; method: immunoSEQ multiplex PCR. The sample lists some 200,000 clones, about 75% occurring once. Source: PBMCs, taken after 12 months of ibrutinib treatment. Receptor source: a human donor with chronic lymphocytic leukemia.

The gene calls are TRBV29-1 and TRBJ1-2, with TRBD1 matching over 7 bases. The V gene end was trimmed by 4 bases and the J gene end by 4 bases; junction bases not matched to a gene: 15. CDR3 length: 16 amino acids. The germline gives CDR1 SQVTM, CDR2 ANQGSEA. CDR3 DNA sequence: TGCAGCGTTGTTGGGGACAACCGACAGGGCCTCTATGGCTACACCTTC. As protein: CSVVGDNRQGLYGYTF.

J is TRBJ2-1 and V is TRBV2, with D possibly being TRBD1 (6 bases). The CDR3 contains 15 residues. Between the trimmed V and J ends, which lost 2 bases and 3 bases, there was a span of 11 bases. Germline values: CDR1 SNHLY, CDR2 FYNNEI. The DNA of the CDR3 is TGTGCCAGCAGTGAAAGACAGGCCCACTACAATGAGCAGTTCTTC. It yields the protein CASSERQAHYNEQFF.

The genes are TRBV9 and TRBJ2-1; 8 nucleotides align to TRBD2. J lost 8 bases, V lost 4 bases, and 11 bases had no gene match. The CDR3 extends over 15 amino acids. In germline, CDR1 is SGDLS, CDR2 YYNGEE. CDR3 residues: CASSISGNRWDEQFF. As DNA, the CDR3 is TGTGCCAGCAGCATTAGCGGGAACCGCTGGGATGAGCAGTTCTTC.

The chain employs TRBV4-1 and TRBJ2-7; D call uncertain. The V end was cut by 0 bases, the J end by 5 bases, with 14 bases between. This CDR3 comprises 15 residues. In germline, CDR1 is MGHRA, CDR2 YSYEKL. The CDR3 sequence is CASSQDQGYRNEQYF. The CDR3 coding sequence is TGCGCCAGCAGCCAAGATCAAGGGTATCGGAACGAGCAGTACTTC.

The CDR3 region is CASSLGVEYNEQFF. The CDR3 DNA is TGTGCCAGCAGCTTGGGGGTGGAATACAATGAGCAGTTCTTC. The V gene is TRBV5-6, the J gene TRBJ2-1; D call uncertain. The germline CDR1 and CDR2 sequences are SGHDT and YYEEEE. V was shortened by 0 bases and J by 4 bases, with 8 bases between the two germline ends. This CDR3 is 14 amino acids long.

This rearrangement joins TRBV30 to TRBJ1-5, with D possibly matching TRBD1 (6 bases). In germline, CDR1 is GTSNPN, CDR2 SVGIG (reference sequence). The CDR3 spans 15 residues. Trimming took 4 bases from V and 7 from J, leaving 20 bases between them. The CDR3 DNA reads as TGTGCCTGGACCGAGGGGGGGCTGACGACCCAGCCCCAGCATTTT. This gives the protein CAWTEGGLTTQPQHF.

V gene TRBV4-1 combines with J gene TRBJ2-1; 11 bases map to TRBD1. Germline V gene data show CDR1 as MGHRA and CDR2 as YSYEKL. V shed 4 bases and J 11 bases; nucleotides not matched to a gene: 4. The CDR3 totals 13 residues. Written as DNA, the CDR3 is TGCGCCAGCAGCCCCGGGACAGGGGGACAGCAGTTCTTC. Translating gives CASSPGTGGQQFF.

The chain has TRBV9 and TRBJ2-7; tentatively, D is TRBD2 (6 bases). This CDR3 is built from 14 residues. The germline V gene encodes CDR1 SGDLS and CDR2 YYNGEE. Deletions cut 4 bases from V and 2 bases from J, with 13 bases between. DNA for the CDR3: TGTGCCAGCAGCCCAGGGACTCATACCTACGAGCAGTACTTC. Protein product: CASSPGTHTYEQYF.

This chain joins TRBV6-5 and TRBJ1-5; D is unresolved. Trimming took 7 bases from V and 0 from J, leaving 13 bases between them. Germline CDR1 is MNHEY and CDR2 is SVGAGI. The CDR3 has 15 amino acids. CDR3 coding DNA: TGTGCCAGCACCGGGGAACCCTATAGCAATCAGCCCCAGCATTTT. Encoded protein: CASTGEPYSNQPQHF.

The chain links TRBV9 to TRBJ1-1, with TRBD1 as a possible D gene (6 bases). V lost 1 base and J 1 base, leaving 11 bases between the germline ends. CDR3 length equals 15 residues. Germline CDR1 is SGDLS and CDR2 is YYNGEE. The CDR3 reads CASSVLQGPNTEAFF. Written as DNA, the CDR3 is TGTGCCAGCAGCGTACTACAGGGACCGAACACTGAAGCTTTCTTT.

The chain carries TRBV9 and TRBJ1-3; D unresolved. Looked up from germline, CDR1 is SGDLS and CDR2 is YYNGEE. CDR3 length equals 16 residues. Trimming left V 3 bases short and J 0 bases short, with 13 bases between. CDR3 amino acids: CASSADLRTSGNTIYF. Written as DNA, the CDR3 is TGTGCCAGCAGCGCAGACCTTCGAACCTCTGGAAACACCATATATTTT. Based on the CDR3 plus reference TRBV9 and TRBJ1-3, the full variable domain is DSGVTQTPKHLITATGQRVTLRCSPRSGDLSVYWYQQSLDQGLQFLIQYYNGEERAKGNILERFSAQQFPDLHSELNLSSLELGDSALYFCASSADLRTSGNTIYFGEGSWLTVV.

The chain joins TRBV29-1 to TRBJ1-5; D is uncertain. This CDR3 has 12 residues. CDR1 and CDR2 from the germline V gene are SQVTM and ANQGSEA. V was shortened by 7 bases and J by 0 bases, with 7 bases between the two germline ends. DNA of the CDR3: TGCAGCGCACAGATTAGCAATCAGCCCCAGCATTTT. Residues: CSAQISNQPQHF.

This chain links TRBV7-9 with TRBJ1-5, with D possibly being TRBD1 (6 bases). V shed 0 bases and J shed 4 bases, with 16 bases lying between them. Looked up from germline, CDR1 is SEHNR and CDR2 is FQNEAQ (reference sequence). The CDR3 covers 17 residues. CDR3 region: CASSLAIIGQGNQPQHF. DNA for the CDR3: TGTGCCAGCAGCTTAGCGATAATCGGGCAGGGGAATCAGCCCCAGCATTTT.

This sequence joins TRBV29-1 and TRBJ2-5; 8 nucleotides line up with TRBD1. CDR1 and CDR2 from the germline V gene are SQVTM and ANQGSEA. V was clipped by 2 bases and J by 4 bases; unmatched bases: 9. This CDR3 has 15 residues. For the CDR3, the DNA is TGCAGCGTTGAAAGGCCAGGGGGCTTCGGAGAGACCCAGTACTTC. Amino acids: CSVERPGGFGETQYF.

The CDR3 region is CASSFSPSYNEQFF. CDR3 nucleotide sequence: TGTGCCAGCAGCTTTTCGCCCTCCTACAATGAGCAGTTCTTC. The chain combines TRBV5-4 with TRBJ2-1; D is unresolved. The CDR3 is 14 residues long. V was trimmed by 2 bases and J by 0 bases, leaving 6 bases between them. The germline V gene has CDR1 SGHNT and CDR2 YYREEE (reference sequence).

CDR3 amino acids: CASSLGTKNTGELFF. The CDR3 DNA reads as TGTGCCAGCTCACTCGGGACGAAGAACACCGGGGAGCTGTTTTTT. The chain couples TRBV18 to TRBJ2-2; either TRBD1 or TRBD2 may supply D (5 bases each). Germline V gene sequence: CDR1 KGHSH, CDR2 LQKENI. The CDR3 has 15 residues. V was clipped by 4 bases and J by 1 base, with 10 bases between them.

The CDR3 coding sequence is TGTGCCAGCAGTGGACTGTATAGCAATCAGCCCCAGCATTTT. Its protein is CASSGLYSNQPQHF. The chain links TRBV25-1 to TRBJ1-5; D call uncertain. Trimming took off 4 bases at V and 0 bases at J, with 7 bases between the two ends. The germline V gene encodes CDR1 MGHDK and CDR2 SYGVNS. This CDR3 is 14 amino acids long.

This sequence joins TRBV27 and TRBJ2-1, with no clear D. The CDR3 is 15 amino acids. CDR1 and CDR2 from the germline V gene are MNHEY and SMNVEV (reference sequence). Between the trimmed V and J ends, which lost 3 bases and 3 bases, there was a span of 12 bases. This CDR3 reads CASSFGRELYNEQFF. CDR3 bases: TGTGCCAGCAGTTTTGGTAGGGAACTCTACAATGAGCAGTTCTTC.

The rearrangement links TRBV19 to TRBJ2-7; D is undetermined. Trimming removed 9 bases at V and 5 bases at J, with 20 bases between. CDR3 length: 14 residues. The germline V gene encodes CDR1 LNHDA and CDR2 SQIVND (reference sequence). CDR3 in DNA: TGTGCCAGCAAAGTACTGCATCAAGACAACGAGCAGTACTTC. Protein product: CASKVLHQDNEQYF.

This chain connects TRBV5-5 to TRBJ1-2, with D uncertain. The CDR3 length is 12 residues. The V gene lost 4 bases and the J gene lost 5 bases, with 9 bases spanning the gap. Looked up from germline, CDR1 is SGHKS and CDR2 is YYEKEE (reference sequence). The CDR3: CASSTDFYGYTF. CDR3 coding DNA: TGTGCCAGCAGCACCGACTTTTATGGCTACACCTTC. Complete variable domain (other parts from reference TRBV5-5 and TRBJ1-2): DAGVTQSPTHLIKTRGQQVTLRCSPISGHKSVSWYQQVLGQGPQFIFQYYEKEERGRGNFPDRFSARQFPNYSSELNVNALLLGDSALYLCASSTDFYGYTFGSGTRLTVV.

The chain uses TRBV27 and TRBJ1-4, with a weak D call TRBD1 (6 bases). The V end lost 5 bases, the J end lost 8 bases, and 15 bases lay between the germline ends. The CDR3 totals 14 residues. Germline lookup yields CDR1 MNHEY and CDR2 SMNVEV (reference sequence). The CDR3 coding sequence is TGTGCCAGCAGTCCAACGGGGGGCTACGAAAAACTGTTTTTT. Amino acid sequence: CASSPTGGYEKLFF. The entire variable domain, with the rest obtained from reference TRBV27 and TRBJ1-4, is as follows: EAQVTQNPRYLITVTGKKLTVTCSQNMNHEYMSWYRQDPGLGLRQIYYSMNVEVTDKGDVPEGYKVSRKEKRNFPLILESPSPNQTSLYFCASSPTGGYEKLFFGSGTQLSVL.

This chain connects TRBV28 to TRBJ1-1; 7 nucleotides agree with TRBD1. This CDR3 spans 15 amino acids. V lost 5 bases, J lost 2 bases, and 8 bases stayed unmatched. The V gene's germline CDR1 is MDHEN and CDR2 SYDVKM. CDR3 DNA sequence: TGTGCCAGCAGTCCGGGGGACAGAGATAACACTGAAGCTTTCTTT. This encodes CASSPGDRDNTEAFF.

The CDR3 loop reads CASRRGEFEQFF. In DNA form, the CDR3 reads TGTGCCAGCAGGCGGGGGGAGTTTGAGCAGTTCTTC. The rearrangement joins TRBV2 to TRBJ2-1; TRBD2 agrees at 8 bases. V dropped 6 bases and J dropped 9; count of bases not matched to a gene: 4. Germline V gene data show CDR1 as SNHLY and CDR2 as FYNNEI. The CDR3 sequence is 12 residues long.

V and J are TRBV15 and TRBJ2-7, with TRBD2 identical over 7 bases. The CDR3 has 16 amino acids. Germline values: CDR1 LNHNV, CDR2 YYDKDF (reference sequence). The trim removed 0 bases at V and 5 bases at J, leaving 10 bases unmatched. The CDR3 loop is CATSRDGGVPRNEQYF. DNA of the CDR3: TGTGCCACCAGCAGAGATGGGGGGGTCCCCCGGAACGAGCAGTACTTC.